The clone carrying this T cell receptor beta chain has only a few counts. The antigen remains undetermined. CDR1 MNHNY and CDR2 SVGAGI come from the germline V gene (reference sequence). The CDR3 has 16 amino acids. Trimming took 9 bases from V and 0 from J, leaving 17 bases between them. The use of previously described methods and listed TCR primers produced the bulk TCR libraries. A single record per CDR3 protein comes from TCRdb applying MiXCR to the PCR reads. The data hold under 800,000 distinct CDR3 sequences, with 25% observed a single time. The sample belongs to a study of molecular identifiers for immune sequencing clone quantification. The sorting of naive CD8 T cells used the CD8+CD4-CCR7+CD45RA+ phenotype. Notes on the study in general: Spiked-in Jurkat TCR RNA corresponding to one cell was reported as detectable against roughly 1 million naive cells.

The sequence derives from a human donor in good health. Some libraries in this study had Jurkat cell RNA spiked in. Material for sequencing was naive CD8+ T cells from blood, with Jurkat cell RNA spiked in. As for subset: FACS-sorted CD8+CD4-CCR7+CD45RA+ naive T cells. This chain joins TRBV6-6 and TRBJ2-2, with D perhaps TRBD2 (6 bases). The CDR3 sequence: CASISSSGSNTGELFF. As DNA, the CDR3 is TGTGCCAGTATCTCATCCAGCGGGTCGAACACCGGGGAGCTGTTTTTT.